The 17 T cell receptor beta chains reported below all come from one sample, sequenced in a study of shared clonotypes between healthy human individuals. The protocol was immunoSEQ multiplex PCR, while the TCRdb copy is restricted to in-frame clones and leaves out a portion. The data show 490,000 or so clones, 70% to 85% seen once. Sequencing was performed on PBMCs. The receptors stem from a woman in her thirties or forties in good health. Some clones in this sample may be carry-over from other donors' samples.

The V call is TRBV7-2, the J call TRBJ2-3; weak D call: TRBD2 (6 bases). Germline V gene sequence: CDR1 SGHTA, CDR2 FQGNSA. The CDR3 is made up of 15 amino acids. V dropped 3 bases and J dropped 0 bases, with 10 bases sitting between them. The CDR3 coding sequence is TGTGCCAGCAGCTTTGGGACTCCCAGCACAGATACGCAGTATTTT. It is translated as CASSFGTPSTDTQYF.

The genes are TRBV28 and TRBJ2-7; tentatively, D is TRBD2 (6 bases). Germline CDR1 reads MDHEN; CDR2 reads SYDVKM. V was pared by 6 bases and J by 4 bases, with 13 bases between. The CDR3 runs 13 residues. CDR3 sequence reads: CASRGGFVYEQYF. The CDR3, as DNA: TGTGCCAGCAGGGGGGGTTTCGTGTACGAGCAGTACTTC.

V gene TRBV29-1 combines with J gene TRBJ2-6, with 12 bases fitting TRBD2. Germline lookup yields CDR1 SQVTM and CDR2 ANQGSEA. Germline trimming cut 6 bases from V and 0 bases from J; bases unmatched to any gene: 3. CDR3 length: 16 amino acids. As DNA, the CDR3 is TGCAGCGTCGCTAGCGGGAGGGCCTCTGGGGCCAACGTCCTGACTTTC. It is translated as CSVASGRASGANVLTF.

J is TRBJ2-1 and V is TRBV11-2, with 7 bases lining up with TRBD2. The CDR3 loop spans 15 amino acids. The V segment lost 8 bases and the J segment 4 bases; nucleotides outside the gene matches: 11. The germline V gene has CDR1 SGHAT and CDR2 FQNNGV. CDR3 in amino acids: CASSIVSGNYNEQFF. As DNA, the CDR3 is TGTGCCAGCTCAATCGTGAGCGGGAATTACAATGAGCAGTTCTTC.

The chain uses TRBV28 and TRBJ2-7, with D perhaps assigned TRBD1 or TRBD2 (5 bases each). CDR3 size: 15 residues. Germline CDR1 MDHEN, CDR2 SYDVKM. V gave up 7 bases and J gave up 4 bases, with 20 bases separating them. CDR3 region: CASTEPGSGRYEQYF. The CDR3 coding sequence is TGTGCCAGCACCGAACCAGGGTCGGGGAGATACGAGCAGTACTTC.

The chain joins TRBV5-1 to TRBJ2-1; the D gene is possibly TRBD1 (5 bases). Germline-derived CDR1 and CDR2 are SGHRS and YFSETQ. Trimming took 2 bases from V and 7 from J, leaving 13 bases between them. This CDR3 region has 14 residues. CDR3 bases: TGCGCCAGCAGCTTTTGGCTTAGGGGTAATGAGCAGTTCTTC. As protein: CASSFWLRGNEQFF.

The rearrangement uses TRBV28 and TRBJ2-5; D unresolved. V lost 7 bases, J lost 2 bases, and 11 bases lay in between. The CDR3 extends over 13 amino acids. The germline gives CDR1 MDHEN, CDR2 SYDVKM. In DNA, the CDR3 is TGTGCCAGCATCGCAGCCGGACAAGAGACCCAGTACTTC. Amino acid sequence: CASIAAGQETQYF.

This clone has only one observation. The chain carries TRBV19 and TRBJ2-7; D remains ambiguous. V was shortened by 5 bases and J by 2 bases, with 13 bases between the two germline ends. Germline V lookup: CDR1 LNHDA, CDR2 SQIVND (reference sequence). The CDR3 has 14 residues. CDR3 in DNA: TGTGCCAGTAGTTGGCAGTTGGGCGCCTACGAGCAGTACTTC. Protein sequence: CASSWQLGAYEQYF.

This clone has only a few counts. V gene TRBV5-1 combines with J gene TRBJ2-1; 8 bases map to TRBD2. The CDR3 runs to 20 residues. Germline V gene lookup returns CDR1 SGHRS and CDR2 YFSETQ. The junction had 14 bases not matched to a gene; V was cut back by 0 bases and J by 0 bases. The CDR3 DNA is TGCGCCAGCAGCTTGGGGGCTACTAGCGGTCCTACGAGCTCCTACAATGAGCAGTTCTTC. Translation gives CASSLGATSGPTSSYNEQFF.

This rearrangement joins TRBV5-8 to TRBJ2-1; 9 bases fit TRBD1. This CDR3 has 15 amino acids. The V gene's germline CDR1 is SGHTS and CDR2 YDEGEE. V gave up 5 bases and J gave up 4 bases; unmatched junction bases: 7. For the CDR3, the DNA is TGTGCCAGCAGTGCCGGGACAGGGAGGTACAATGAGCAGTTCTTC. Its protein is CASSAGTGRYNEQFF.

A few counts support this clone. A far larger clone is one nucleotide away, so this likely arose from a read error. The chain is built from TRBV14 and TRBJ2-5; no reliable D call. V shed 2 bases and J shed 5 bases, with 12 bases lying between them. The CDR3 contains 14 residues. CDR1 and CDR2 (germline): SGHDN, FVKESK. The CDR3, as DNA: TGTGCCAGCAGCCAACCAGCTCCTCGTGAGACCCAGTACTTC. This codes for CASSQPAPRETQYF.

This clone was seen just once. The V gene is TRBV30, the J gene TRBJ2-1, with D possibly matching TRBD1 (6 bases). Germline assignment: CDR1 GTSNPN and CDR2 SVGIG (reference sequence). Trimming left V 4 bases short and J 0 bases short, with 13 bases between. This CDR3 is 15 amino acids long. CDR3 sequence (DNA): TGTGCCTGGAAAATTCAGGGGAGCTCCTACAATGAGCAGTTCTTC. Encoded protein: CAWKIQGSSYNEQFF.

The chain has TRBV11-2 and TRBJ2-2; weak D call: TRBD2 (5 bases). Trimming stripped 1 base from V and 2 bases from J, with 8 bases between. CDR1 SGHAT and CDR2 FQNNGV come from the germline V gene. CDR3 length: 15 amino acids. CDR3 coding DNA: TGTGCCAGCAGCTTAGTTGGACTTAACACCGGGGAGCTGTTTTTT. Protein sequence: CASSLVGLNTGELFF.

The chain couples TRBV7-8 to TRBJ1-5; D gene ambiguous. CDR3 length equals 14 residues. The V end lost 6 bases, the J end lost 1 base, and 10 bases lay between the germline ends. Germline V gene sequence: CDR1 SGHVS, CDR2 FQNEAQ. The CDR3 DNA reads TGTGCCAGCAGGGCCGGCGGGAGCAATCAGCCCCAGCATTTT. Its protein is CASRAGGSNQPQHF.

Only a few counts were recorded for this clone. The chain has TRBV2 and TRBJ2-7; possible D gene TRBD2, 5 bases. V was pared by 6 bases and J by 2 bases, with 17 bases between. The CDR3 is 15 residues long. Germline V gene lookup returns CDR1 SNHLY and CDR2 FYNNEI. CDR3 DNA sequence: TGTGCCAGCAGCGGTCGACTGACGGGAACCTACGAGCAGTACTTC. It yields the protein CASSGRLTGTYEQYF.

With respect to this clone: The sample carries other DNA sequences with the same CDR3. The chain recombines TRBV7-2 with TRBJ2-1; tentatively, D is TRBD2 (6 bases). V lost 1 base and J 10 bases, leaving 11 bases between the germline ends. Germline values: CDR1 SGHTA, CDR2 FQGNSA. CDR3 length equals 13 residues. The chain's CDR3 is CASSLVSGDEQFF. Written as DNA, the CDR3 is TGTGCCAGCAGCTTAGTGTCGGGAGACGAGCAGTTCTTC.

This chain joins TRBV19 and TRBJ1-5; 8 nucleotides agree with TRBD1. With 5 bases clipped from V and 4 bases from J, the junction kept 4 bases outside the gene matches. CDR1 and CDR2 from the germline V gene are LNHDA and SQIVND (reference sequence). The CDR3 totals 14 residues. The CDR3 protein is CASSAGQANQPQHF. CDR3 nucleotides: TGTGCCAGTAGTGCGGGACAGGCAAATCAGCCCCAGCATTTT.